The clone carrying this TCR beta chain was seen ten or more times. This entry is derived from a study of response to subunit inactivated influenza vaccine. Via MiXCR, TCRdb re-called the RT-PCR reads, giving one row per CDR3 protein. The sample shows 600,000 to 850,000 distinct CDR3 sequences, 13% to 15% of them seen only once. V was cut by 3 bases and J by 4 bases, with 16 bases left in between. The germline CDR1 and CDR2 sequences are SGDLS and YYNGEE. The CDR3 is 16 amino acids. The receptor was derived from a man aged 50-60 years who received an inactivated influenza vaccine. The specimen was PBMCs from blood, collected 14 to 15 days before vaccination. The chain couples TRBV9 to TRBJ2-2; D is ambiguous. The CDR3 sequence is CASSDGGLGITGELFF. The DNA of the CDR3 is TGTGCCAGCAGCGACGGCGGTCTTGGAATCACCGGGGAGCTGTTTTTT.